Below are 17 T cell receptor beta chains sequenced from a single sample in a study of T cell clonality in common variable immunodeficiency. Profiled with immunoSEQ multiplex PCR; TCRdb holds only in-frame clones, not every one. Captured here are 35,000 or so clones, none seen once; the top ten comprise 2.5% to 3.5%. Sequenced sample: peripheral blood mononuclear cells. The origin of the receptors is a person between 18 and 75 years old in good health.

This clone was seen a handful of times. Read coverage stops 3 residues before the CDR3 terminus; the germline J gene supplies the remainder. This chain links TRBV13 with TRBJ2-1; TRBD2 matches 9 bases. CDR3 size: 15 residues. Germline V lookup: CDR1 PRHDT, CDR2 FYEKMQ (reference sequence). The V gene end was trimmed by 5 bases and the J gene end by 1 base; junction bases not matched to a gene: 3. The covered CDR3 bases are TGTGCCAGCAGCACTAGCGGGTATTCCTACAATGAG. Translating it yields CASSTSGYSYNE. The entire CDR3 protein reads CASSTSGYSYNEQFF. The full variable domain, completed using reference TRBV13 and TRBJ2-1, is AAGVIQSPRHLIKEKRETATLKCYPIPRHDTVYWYQQGPGQDPQFLISFYEKMQSDKGSIPDRFSAQQFSDYHSELNMSSLELGDSALYFCASSTSGYSYNEQFFGPGTRLTVL.

This clone has a count of ten or more. The CDR3 goes on 3 residues after the read ends, and that part is filled in from the germline J gene. The V call is TRBV7-9, the J call TRBJ2-1; the D gene could be TRBD1 or TRBD2 (5 bases each). The CDR3 has 13 amino acids. V was cut by 6 bases and J by 8 bases, with 14 bases left in between. Germline V gene lookup returns CDR1 SEHNR and CDR2 FQNEAQ (reference sequence). CDR3 amino acids: CASRWAGSDEQFF. The CDR3 bases that were read are TGTGCCAGCAGATGGGCAGGGAGCGATGAG.

This clone has at least ten counts. The CDR3 goes on 3 residues after the read ends, and that part is filled in from the germline J gene. This sequence joins TRBV27 and TRBJ2-7; D may be TRBD2 (6 bases). The CDR3 is made up of 15 amino acids. Trimming took 6 bases from V and 3 from J, leaving 18 bases between them. Germline V gene sequence: CDR1 MNHEY, CDR2 SMNVEV (reference sequence). This chain's CDR3 is CASSQGAGLNYEQYF. The CDR3 DNA, read in part, is TGTGCCAGCAGCCAGGGAGCTGGACTAAACTACGAG.

This clone was seen at least ten times. Coverage ceases 3 residues before the CDR3 finishes, and the germline J gene fills in the end. This chain connects TRBV7-6 to TRBJ1-5; D gene uncertain. The V gene's germline CDR1 is SGHVS and CDR2 FNYEAQ. The CDR3 loop spans 14 amino acids. The V and J ends lost 1 base and 2 bases respectively, with 6 bases between them. The CDR3 bases that were read are TGTGCCAGCAGCTTAGGGACTGGCAATCAGCCC. It translates to CASSLGTGNQP. The full CDR3 protein is CASSLGTGNQPQHF.

This clone was observed at least ten times. The read gets to within 3 residues of the CDR3 end, and the germline J gene fills in the rest. The chain is built from TRBV19 and TRBJ2-7; 7 bases fit TRBD1. This CDR3 spans 13 amino acids. V shed 3 bases, J shed 6 bases, and the junction held 5 bases outside the gene matches. The germline CDR1 and CDR2 sequences are LNHDA and SQIVND (reference sequence). CDR3 in amino acids: CASSILGGGEQYF. The sequenced part of the CDR3 DNA is TGTGCCAGTAGTATCTTAGGGGGCGGCGAG.

This clone was counted at least ten times. With the read ending 3 residues before the CDR3 end, the germline J gene is used to fill in that end. The chain links TRBV6-4 to TRBJ2-3; D is possibly TRBD1 (6 bases). The CDR3 has 14 amino acids. Trimming removed 4 bases at V and 2 bases at J, with 10 bases between. The germline gives CDR1 MRHNA, CDR2 SNTAGT. The CDR3 sequence is CASSAGADTDTQYF. The part of the CDR3 DNA that was read is TGTGCCAGCAGTGCAGGGGCCGACACAGATACG.

This clone was counted a few times. The read is 3 residues too short to cover the CDR3 end, so that end is filled in from the germline J gene. V is TRBV30 and J is TRBJ1-5; the D gene is possibly TRBD1 (5 bases). The germline V gene has CDR1 GTSNPN and CDR2 SVGIG (reference sequence). V lost 4 bases and J 4 bases, leaving 14 bases between the germline ends. CDR3 length: 14 amino acids. Partial CDR3 DNA: TGTGCCTGGACCCCTGCGCAGGGTAATCAGCCC. It encodes CAWTPAQGNQP. The full CDR3 reads CAWTPAQGNQPQHF.

This clone occurred many times. A junction boundary mismatches the germline segment, possibly from a read error. CDR3 sequence: CTSSQEGLAGETQYF. The sequenced CDR3 bases are TGCACCAGCAGCCAAGAGGGACTAGCGGGAGAGACC. The chain recombines TRBV4-1 with TRBJ2-5, with TRBD2 identical over 12 bases. The CDR3 is cut off 3 residues early in the read; its end comes from the germline J gene. Germline lookup yields CDR1 MGHRA and CDR2 YSYEKL. CDR3 size: 15 residues.

A few counts support this clone. The read comes to an end 3 residues before the CDR3 does, leaving the germline J gene to fill in the end. The rearrangement joins TRBV20-1 to TRBJ2-1, with D possibly matching TRBD2 (7 bases). The CDR3 runs to 17 residues. Germline assignment: CDR1 DFQATT and CDR2 SNEGSKA (reference sequence). Trimming cost V 6 bases and J 9 bases, with 30 bases left between them. CDR3 in amino acids: CSAIQLTGRAASGEQFF. CDR3 DNA (partial): TGCAGTGCCATCCAACTAACAGGGAGGGCGGCCAGTGGTGAG.

This clone showed up many times. The read is 3 residues too short to cover the CDR3 end, so that end is filled in from the germline J gene. The rearrangement links TRBV19 to TRBJ2-3; 10 bases line up with TRBD1. This CDR3 is built from 20 residues. The germline V gene encodes CDR1 LNHDA and CDR2 SQIVND (reference sequence). Trimming at V came to 3 bases and at J to 3 bases, leaving 18 bases not matched to a gene. The CDR3 bases that were read are TGTGCCAGTAGTATCCTAATTGAGAGGGGGACAGGGGAAAGGACAGATACG. It encodes CASSILIERGTGERTDT. The whole CDR3 is CASSILIERGTGERTDTQYF.

This clone appeared many times. The read stops 3 residues short of the end of the CDR3; the missing end is completed from the germline J gene. The chain carries TRBV11-2 and TRBJ2-2; D perhaps matches TRBD1 (5 bases). The CDR3 consists of 14 residues. Germline values: CDR1 SGHAT, CDR2 FQNNGV. Between the trimmed V and J ends, which lost 5 bases and 1 base, there was a span of 8 bases. The DNA read from the CDR3 is TGTGCCAGCAGCAGGACACGGAACACCGGGGAG. It yields the protein CASSRTRNTGE. The entire CDR3 sequence reads CASSRTRNTGELFF.

This clone was picked up many times. The read stops 3 residues short of the end of the CDR3; the missing end is completed from the germline J gene. The V and J genes are TRBV5-1 and TRBJ1-1; D unclear. V dropped 3 bases and J dropped 2 bases, with 11 bases sitting between them. CDR1 and CDR2 from the germline V gene are SGHRS and YFSETQ. There are 14 residues in the CDR3. The CDR3 DNA, read in part, is TGCGCCAGCAGCTCTAAAGGGCTAAACACTGAA. Protein: CASSSKGLNTE. The entire CDR3 is CASSSKGLNTEAFF. The full variable domain, with the rest looked up from reference TRBV5-1 and TRBJ1-1, is KAGVTQTPRYLIKTRGQQVTLSCSPISGHRSVSWYQQTPGQGLQFLFEYFSETQRNKGNFPGRFSGRQFSNSRSEMNVSTLELGDSALYLCASSSKGLNTEAFFGQGTRLTVV.

The table lists this clone with many counts. The missing CDR3 end, 3 residues past where the read stops, is filled in from the germline J gene. This rearrangement joins TRBV28 to TRBJ1-2; no clear D gene. V lost 6 bases and J 2 bases, leaving 22 bases between the germline ends. This CDR3 spans 17 amino acids. The germline gives CDR1 MDHEN, CDR2 SYDVKM. The DNA read from the CDR3 is TGTGCCAGCAGACTAGAGGTATTGATGGGGAACAACTATGGC. It specifies CASRLEVLMGNNYG. The complete CDR3 reads CASRLEVLMGNNYGYTF.

This clone was observed at least ten times. The sequence runs out 3 residues before the end of the CDR3; the remainder is reconstructed from the germline J gene. J is TRBJ2-5 and V is TRBV19; 8 positions agree with TRBD2. This CDR3 has 15 residues. The germline V gene encodes CDR1 LNHDA and CDR2 SQIVND (reference sequence). With 10 bases clipped from V and 5 bases from J, the junction kept 15 bases outside the gene matches. The CDR3 reads CATTAGGAGFETQYF. The part of the CDR3 DNA that was read is TGTGCCACCACCGCGGGGGGCGCAGGGTTTGAGACC.

Ten or more counts support this clone. The read ends 3 residues early relative to the CDR3; the germline J gene fills the gap. This rearrangement joins TRBV20-1 to TRBJ2-1; 9 bases are a match to TRBD2. The CDR3 runs 17 residues. The junction had 11 bases not matched to a gene; V was cut back by 5 bases and J by 0 bases. Germline loops: CDR1 DFQATT, CDR2 SNEGSKA (reference sequence). CDR3 DNA, as far as it was read: TGCAGTGCTCCTGTGGGGCTAGCGGGAAGCTCCTACAATGAG. This sequence encodes CSAPVGLAGSSYNE. The CDR3 as a whole reads CSAPVGLAGSSYNEQFF.

This clone came up many times. The observed sequence ends 3 residues before the CDR3 terminus, with the missing tail filled in from the germline J gene. This chain connects TRBV28 to TRBJ1-1; D not resolved. CDR1 is MDHEN, CDR2 SYDVKM, per germline. The CDR3 is 12 residues long. Trimming removed 2 bases from V and 2 bases from J, with 3 bases in between. The sequenced CDR3 bases are TGTGCCAGCAGTTTACTAAACACTGAA. It yields the protein CASSLLNTE. The full CDR3 protein is CASSLLNTEAFF.

This clone was recorded a few times. Coverage ceases 3 residues before the CDR3 finishes, and the germline J gene fills in the end. The J gene is TRBJ2-3, the V gene TRBV18; D gene ambiguous. This CDR3 has 15 residues. Germline assignment: CDR1 KGHSH and CDR2 LQKENI. V was shortened by 1 base and J by 0 bases, with 8 bases between the two germline ends. CDR3 sequence: CASSPRTESTDTQYF. CDR3 DNA (partial): TGTGCCAGCTCACCACGAACAGAAAGCACAGATACG.